This T cell receptor (beta chain) appears in the sequencing data of a study of blood T cell repertoires in COVID-19. Study-level background: Italy, Spain and the United States were the sources of the convalescent and acute COVID-19 samples. T cells, B-cell-depleted T cells, or PBMCs supplied cDNA or gDNA.

Trimming at V came to 0 bases and at J to 4 bases, leaving 4 bases not matched to a gene. The CDR3 length is 15 residues. Germline V gene lookup returns CDR1 LGHDT and CDR2 YNNKEL (reference sequence). Profiled with immunoSEQ multiplex PCR; TCRdb holds only in-frame clones, not every one. The table shows about 150,000 clones, with roughly 80% occurring only once. This sequence was found in a man aged 50-60 years who had recovered from COVID-19. This sequence joins TRBV3-1 (or the pseudogene TRBV3-2) and TRBJ1-2; 8 nucleotides match TRBD1. The sequencing input was PBMCs or T cells enriched from blood (not recorded which). The CDR3 DNA reads as TGTGCCAGCAGCCAAGATCGCGACAGGGGCTATGGCTACACCTTC. The encoded protein is CASSQDRDRGYGYTF.